Each of the 26 T cell receptor beta chains below was sequenced from the same sample in a study of blood T cell repertoires in COVID-19. Clones were sequenced by immunoSEQ multiplex PCR, and TCRdb holds only the in-frame ones, with some missing. Here the sample spans about 50,000 clones, about 90% being singletons. Material for sequencing was peripheral blood. The source is a human donor in a cohort sampled during active COVID-19.

The V and J genes are TRBV7-2 and TRBJ1-5, with no clear D. Germline values: CDR1 SGHTA, CDR2 FQGNSA. This CDR3 has 15 amino acids. Trimming took off 4 bases at V and 3 bases at J, with 13 bases between the two ends. The CDR3 loop is CASSSESGINQPQHF. CDR3 in DNA: TGTGCCAGCAGCTCCGAGTCGGGAATCAATCAGCCCCAGCATTTT. Combining the CDR3 with reference TRBV7-2 and TRBJ1-5 gives the whole variable domain GAGVSQSPSNKVTEKGKDVELRCDPISGHTALYWYRQSLGQGLEFLIYFQGNSAPDKSGLPSDRFSAERTGGSVSTLTIQRTQQEDSAVYLCASSSESGINQPQHFGDGTRLSIL.

The chain uses TRBV19 and TRBJ1-4; weak D call: TRBD1 (6 bases). V was cut by 6 bases and J by 5 bases, with 19 bases left in between. CDR1 is LNHDA and CDR2 is SQIVND in the germline V gene (reference sequence). This CDR3 has 16 amino acids. CDR3 sequence (DNA): TGTGCCAGTAGCCCTAGAGGCACAGGGTGGAATGAAAAACTGTTTTTT. Protein sequence: CASSPRGTGWNEKLFF.

This clone appeared a few times. The CDR3 DNA is TGTGCCAGCAGCCAAGCGATCGTCACAGTCTCCCCTCACTATGGCTACACCTTC. Its translation: CASSQAIVTVSPHYGYTF. This sequence joins TRBV4-2 and TRBJ1-2; D call uncertain. The CDR3 has 18 residues. Per the germline V gene, CDR1 is LGHNA and CDR2 is YNFKEQ. The ends were cut back, 1 base at V and 3 bases at J, with 21 bases in the middle.

CDR3 nucleotide sequence: TGTGCCAGTAGTCAGGGACAGACCCTCGGCTATGAGCAGTTCTTC. Encoded protein: CASSQGQTLGYEQFF. V usage is TRBV19 and J usage is TRBJ2-1, with 7 bases identical to TRBD1. The CDR3 is made up of 15 amino acids. Germline V gene lookup returns CDR1 LNHDA and CDR2 SQIVND (reference sequence). The ends lost 5 bases at V and 8 bases at J; junction bases unmatched: 12.

V and J are TRBV4-1 and TRBJ1-2; TRBD1 matches 8 bases. CDR1 MGHRA and CDR2 YSYEKL come from the germline V gene. This CDR3 is 18 amino acids long. V lost 1 base to trimming and J lost 8 bases; unmatched junction nucleotides: 18. CDR3 in DNA: TGCGCCAGCAGCCAAGGAAGTAATGGCCCGACAGGGGATGGGGGCTACACCTTC. Translated, it gives CASSQGSNGPTGDGGYTF.

This clone is a singleton in its sample. CDR3 coding DNA: TGTGCCAGCACCACCGAGAATGAGCAGTTCTTC. This gives the protein CASTTENEQFF. J is TRBJ2-1 and V is TRBV12-3 or TRBV12-4; D gene uncertain. CDR3 length: 11 residues. The V end was cut by 7 bases, the J end by 7 bases, with 8 bases between.

The chain couples TRBV10-2 to TRBJ2-2, with 8 bases lining up with TRBD2. Germline V gene lookup returns CDR1 WSHSY and CDR2 SAAADI. Trimming took 11 bases from V and 4 from J; bases not matched to a gene: 6. This CDR3 region has 13 residues. DNA of the CDR3: TGCGCCTCGCGGGGGGCGGGCACCGGGGAGCTGTTTTTT. Its translation: CASRGAGTGELFF.

This clone was recorded only once. V gene TRBV12-5 combines with J gene TRBJ1-2; 8 bases are a match to TRBD1. V was clipped by 4 bases and J by 8 bases; unmatched bases: 18. The CDR3 is 17 amino acids. CDR1 is LGHNT, CDR2 FRNRAP, per germline. CDR3 amino acids: CASGYGTGMGHIGGYTF. CDR3 coding DNA: TGTGCTAGTGGTTATGGGACAGGAATGGGGCATATCGGCGGCTACACCTTC.

The chain links TRBV29-1 to TRBJ1-2; 9 nucleotides align to TRBD1. Looked up from germline, CDR1 is SQVTM and CDR2 is ANQGSEA. The CDR3 totals 14 residues. Trimming took 6 bases from V and 8 from J; bases not matched to a gene: 13. CDR3 in DNA: TGCAGCGTCGCTAAGGACAGGGGATACGAAGGCTACACCTTC. This encodes CSVAKDRGYEGYTF.

This chain links TRBV5-1 with TRBJ2-7, with TRBD2 matching 7 bases. CDR1 and CDR2 from the germline V gene are SGHRS and YFSETQ. V lost 5 bases to trimming and J lost 8 bases; unmatched junction nucleotides: 25. This CDR3 spans 18 amino acids. The CDR3 is CASRTSFSPGRQQSKQYF. In DNA form, the CDR3 reads TGCGCCAGCAGGACTTCTTTTTCACCCGGGAGGCAGCAGTCGAAGCAGTACTTC.

The CDR3 region has the DNA TGTGCCAGCAGTGAGGGGCCGAACACCGGGGAGCTGTTTTTT. Its protein product is CASSEGPNTGELFF. The chain has TRBV6-1 and TRBJ2-2; tentatively, D is TRBD1 (5 bases). Germline-derived CDR1 and CDR2 are MNHNS and SASEGT. CDR3 size: 14 residues. V was trimmed by 3 bases and J by 0 bases, leaving 5 bases between them.

The chain links TRBV19 to TRBJ2-2; possibly TRBD2 for D (5 bases). Trimming took 5 bases from V and 1 from J, leaving 8 bases between them. The CDR3 has 14 amino acids. Looked up from germline, CDR1 is LNHDA and CDR2 is SQIVND (reference sequence). CDR3 loop: CASSFRENTGELFF. CDR3 DNA sequence: TGTGCCAGTAGTTTCCGGGAGAACACCGGGGAGCTGTTTTTT.

The chain has TRBV9 and TRBJ2-1; 13 nucleotides align to TRBD2. The CDR3 runs 19 residues. V gave up 3 bases and J gave up 9 bases; unmatched junction bases: 18. The germline CDR1 and CDR2 sequences are SGDLS and YYNGEE. CDR3 sequence reads: CASSAPGLAGLRVLGEQFF. The DNA for the CDR3 is TGTGCCAGCAGCGCCCCGGGACTAGCGGGGCTTCGGGTTTTAGGTGAGCAGTTCTTC.

The chain employs TRBV11-3 and TRBJ2-7; 9 bases match TRBD2. The CDR3 sequence is 14 residues long. Germline assignment: CDR1 SGHNT and CDR2 YENEEA. J was trimmed by 9 bases and V by 1 base; bases with no gene match: 7. CDR3 nucleotide sequence: TGTGCCAGCAGCTTAGGGCTAGCGGGGATGTCGCAGTACTTC. Its protein product is CASSLGLAGMSQYF. Looking up the rest from reference TRBV11-3 and TRBJ2-7 gives the full variable domain: EAGVVQSPRYKIIEKKQPVAFWCNPISGHNTLYWYLQNLGQGPELLIRYENEEAVDDSQLPKDRFSAERLKGVDSTLKIQPAELGDSAVYLCASSLGLAGMSQYFGPGTRLTVT.

This chain uses TRBV24-1 with TRBJ2-1; TRBD2 matches at 15 bases. Trimming cost V 4 bases and J 7 bases; bases outside gene matches: 4. Germline CDR1 is KGHDR and CDR2 is SFDVKD. The CDR3 is 16 residues long. CDR3: CATSETGTSGRNEQFF. CDR3 bases: TGTGCCACCAGTGAAACCGGGACTAGCGGGAGGAATGAGCAGTTCTTC.

This rearrangement joins TRBV2 to TRBJ1-2, with D perhaps matching TRBD1 (5 bases). The CDR3 consists of 11 residues. Germline V CDR1 and CDR2: SNHLY, FYNNEI. The V end was cut by 10 bases, the J end by 2 bases, with 8 bases between. Here the CDR3 DNA reads TGTGCCACCGGGGGAAACTATGGCTACACCTTC. Amino acid sequence: CATGGNYGYTF. The full variable domain, its missing parts supplied by reference TRBV2 and TRBJ1-2, is EPEVTQTPSHQVTQMGQEVILRCVPISNHLYFYWYRQILGQKVEFLVSFYNNEISEKSEIFDDQFSVERPDGSNFTLKIRSTKLEDSAMYFCATGGNYGYTFGSGTRLTVV.

This clone appeared a few times. The chain couples TRBV6-5 to TRBJ1-1; D is unclear. The CDR3 has 14 residues. With 2 bases removed from V and 3 bases from J, the gap between germline ends came to 10 bases. CDR1 is MNHEY and CDR2 is SVGAGI in the germline V gene. CDR3 bases: TGTGCCAGCAGTTACAACAGACACTACACTGAAGCTTTCTTT. It codes for CASSYNRHYTEAFF.

This rearrangement joins TRBV12-3 or TRBV12-4 to TRBJ1-1; TRBD1 agrees at 8 bases. CDR3 length equals 13 residues. With V trimmed by 5 bases and J by 3 bases, 2 bases remained unmatched. Here the CDR3 DNA reads TGTGCCAGCAGTCAACAGGGGGACACTGAAGCTTTCTTT. This gives the protein CASSQQGDTEAFF.

This chain uses TRBV19 with TRBJ1-5; the match to TRBD1 covers 7 bases. The CDR3 contains 18 residues. Germline CDR1 LNHDA, CDR2 SQIVND (reference sequence). Germline trimming cut 2 bases from V and 0 bases from J; bases unmatched to any gene: 10. CDR3 residues: CASSIRPQGQLSNQPQHF. The CDR3 bases are TGTGCCAGTAGTATAAGGCCCCAGGGACAGCTTAGCAATCAGCCCCAGCATTTT.

The chain couples TRBV6-5 to TRBJ1-5; 7 bases align to TRBD1. The CDR3 runs 14 residues. CDR1 is MNHEY, CDR2 SVGAGI, per germline. After removal of 5 bases from V and 2 bases from J, the junction contained 3 bases not matched to a gene. The CDR3 protein is CASSNGQGNQPQHF. The CDR3 DNA reads as TGTGCCAGCAGTAACGGACAGGGCAATCAGCCCCAGCATTTT.

This clone was counted only a few times. The V call is TRBV4-1, the J call TRBJ2-7; possible D gene TRBD1, 5 bases. The V end lost 1 base, the J end lost 3 bases, and 10 bases lay between the germline ends. Germline values: CDR1 MGHRA, CDR2 YSYEKL. The CDR3 is made up of 14 amino acids. The DNA of the CDR3 is TGCGCCAGCAGCCAAGTACAGACAGACTACGAGCAGTACTTC. This encodes CASSQVQTDYEQYF.

The CDR3 sequence is CAISGGLGGTEAFF. The CDR3, as DNA: TGTGCCATCAGTGGTGGGCTGGGGGGCACTGAAGCTTTCTTT. The V and J genes are TRBV10-3 and TRBJ1-1; tentatively, D is TRBD1 (5 bases). The CDR3 is 14 amino acids. Germline V gives CDR1 ENHRY, CDR2 SYGVKD. Trimming shortened V by 4 bases and J by 4 bases, and 13 bases separated the two germline ends.

J is TRBJ1-3 and V is TRBV7-2, with 9 bases aligning to TRBD1. J was trimmed by 2 bases and V by 3 bases; bases with no gene match: 5. This CDR3 contains 16 residues. CDR1 is SGHTA and CDR2 is FQGNSA in the germline V gene. This CDR3 is CASSFLGTGTGNTIYF. In nucleotides, the CDR3 is TGTGCCAGCAGCTTCCTAGGGACAGGGACTGGAAACACCATATATTTT. Full variable domain (missing parts from reference TRBV7-2 and TRBJ1-3): GAGVSQSPSNKVTEKGKDVELRCDPISGHTALYWYRQSLGQGLEFLIYFQGNSAPDKSGLPSDRFSAERTGGSVSTLTIQRTQQEDSAVYLCASSFLGTGTGNTIYFGEGSWLTVV.

The chain carries TRBV2 and TRBJ2-1; 8 nucleotides line up with TRBD2. The CDR3 is made up of 13 amino acids. Per the germline V gene, CDR1 is SNHLY and CDR2 is FYNNEI. V shed 11 bases, J shed 4 bases, and the junction held 7 bases outside the gene matches. The CDR3: CAGRGGRYNEQFF. The CDR3 DNA follows: TGTGCCGGCCGGGGGGGGCGGTACAATGAGCAGTTCTTC.

This rearrangement joins TRBV19 to TRBJ1-2; TRBD1 matches 7 bases. The germline V gene has CDR1 LNHDA and CDR2 SQIVND (reference sequence). CDR3 length: 12 amino acids. Unmatched junction bases numbered 6, after V lost 4 bases and J lost 10 bases. For the CDR3, the DNA is TGTGCCAGTAGTAAAGGGACAGTTAACTACACCTTC. Protein product: CASSKGTVNYTF.

This sequence joins TRBV7-3 and TRBJ2-7, with D possibly TRBD2 on 5 matching bases. Germline values: CDR1 SGHTA, CDR2 FQGTGA. This CDR3 is 13 amino acids long. With 5 bases removed from V and 0 bases from J, the gap between germline ends came to 8 bases. The CDR3 spells CASSPTNSYEQYF. The CDR3 DNA follows: TGTGCCAGCAGCCCGACTAACTCCTACGAGCAGTACTTC.